A single sample is the source of the 30 T cell receptor beta chains below, sequenced in a study of blood T cells in healthy people across ages (dated by TCRdb to the mid-2010s). Libraries came from 5' RACE. The sample was run on an Illumina HiSeq 2500. A second PCR of roughly 7 to 12 cycles was performed with a sample-barcoded 5' primer and a J-beta primer mix. The raw public reads went through TCRdb reprocessing: fastp at Q25, MiXCR clone calling, in-frame beta chains kept. Each CDR3 protein appears once, grouped with its most common genes and DNA. In this sample the table shows around 1.7 million distinct CDR3 sequences, 28% of which occur a single time. Of the sample, approximately 7.7% is held by the ten largest clones. The sequencing sample was made of blood. The origin of the receptors is a young woman in good health.

J is TRBJ1-2 and V is TRBV15; 12 bases are a match to TRBD1. The CDR3 spans 18 residues. With V trimmed by 1 base and J by 8 bases, 14 bases remained unmatched. Germline V gene data show CDR1 as LNHNV and CDR2 as YYDKDF (reference sequence). The CDR3 region has the DNA TGTGCCACCAGCAGAGTCGGGACCCGGGACAGGGGGCGAGAAGGCTACACCTTC. Amino acid sequence: CATSRVGTRDRGREGYTF.

This clonotype appeared a few times. The V gene is TRBV10-3, the J gene TRBJ2-5; D remains unclear. This CDR3 region has 13 residues. V was pared by 6 bases and J by 5 bases, with 13 bases between. CDR1 and CDR2 (germline): ENHRY, SYGVKD. CDR3 amino acids: CAIRSAALETQYF. The DNA of the CDR3 is TGTGCCATCAGGTCGGCTGCCCTGGAGACCCAGTACTTC.

This sequence joins TRBV10-1 and TRBJ2-7; TRBD2 is a possible D gene (5 bases). The J call could be wrong; TRBJ2-5 is a better fit for the DNA end. The germline V gene has CDR1 WNHNN and CDR2 SYGVQD (reference sequence). The CDR3 is made up of 14 amino acids. The CDR3: CASSYSSRRETQYF. CDR3 bases: TGCGCCAGCAGTTACTCTTCAAGGAGGGAGACCCAGTACTTC.

This clonotype was counted a single time. The genes are TRBV7-6 and TRBJ2-3; D is undetermined. CDR1 and CDR2 from the germline V gene are SGHVS and FNYEAQ. The CDR3 covers 17 residues. V was shortened by 5 bases and J by 2 bases, with 20 bases between the two germline ends. Here the CDR3 DNA reads TGTGCCAGCAGCCTGGTTGTGAGGACGACCTACACAGATACGCAGTATTTT. Translation: CASSLVVRTTYTDTQYF.

Comment on this clonotype: A read error is possible here, since a much larger clone lies one base away. The CDR3 here is CAGSWPGTGQGNEQFF. As DNA, the CDR3 is TGTGCCGGCAGCTGGCCGGGGACCGGTCAGGGGAATGAGCAGTTCTTC. The chain recombines TRBV5-8 with TRBJ2-1; TRBD1 might be the D (6 bases). The V gene's germline CDR1 is SGHTS and CDR2 YDEGEE. The CDR3 loop spans 16 amino acids.

The chain has TRBV20-1 and TRBJ1-4; D perhaps matches TRBD1 (5 bases). Germline V gene sequence: CDR1 DFQATT, CDR2 SNEGSKA (reference sequence). V gave up 5 bases and J gave up 4 bases, with 11 bases separating them. The CDR3 covers 13 residues. In nucleotides, the CDR3 is TGCAGTGCTGGGGGATGGGGTAATGAAAAACTGTTTTTT. It is translated as CSAGGWGNEKLFF.

The table lists this clonotype with a few counts. The rearrangement joins TRBV12-3 or TRBV12-4 to TRBJ1-5; tentative D call: TRBD1 (6 bases). The CDR3 is 16 residues long. V was cut by 2 bases and J by 3 bases, with 14 bases left in between. The CDR3 DNA follows: TGTGCCAGCAGTTTAAATGGCCAGGGGTCCAATCAGCCCCAGCATTTT. Translating gives CASSLNGQGSNQPQHF.

The chain is built from TRBV28 and TRBJ1-4; 10 bases agree with TRBD1. The CDR3 loop spans 14 amino acids. Germline V gene sequence: CDR1 MDHEN, CDR2 SYDVKM. Trimming removed 7 bases from V and 10 bases from J; junction bases left unmatched: 9. The CDR3 region is CASTLTGGEGKLFF. DNA for the CDR3: TGTGCCAGCACCCTGACAGGGGGCGAGGGAAAACTGTTTTTT. Full variable domain (outside the CDR3, taken from reference TRBV28 and TRBJ1-4): DVKVTQSSRYLVKRTGEKVFLECVQDMDHENMFWYRQDPGLGLRLIYFSYDVKMKEKGDIPEGYSVSREKKERFSLILESASTNQTSMYLCASTLTGGEGKLFFGSGTQLSVL.

Turning to this clonotype: Here the CDR3 omits its conserved ending phenylalanine or tryptophan, so a read error is the likely source. The DNA for the CDR3 is TGTGCCAGCAGCCAAGACAGGGTAGGCGGGCAGTACTGC. Protein: CASSQDRVGGQYC. This chain connects TRBV28 to TRBJ2-5, with 7 nucleotides matching TRBD1. The CDR3 has 13 residues. Germline CDR1 MDHEN, CDR2 SYDVKM. Unmatched junction bases numbered 12, after V lost 6 bases and J lost 11 bases.

This chain uses TRBV7-6 with TRBJ2-5; 8 positions match TRBD1. V shed 5 bases, J shed 6 bases, and the junction held 5 bases outside the gene matches. Germline loops: CDR1 SGHVS, CDR2 FNYEAQ. The CDR3 runs to 13 residues. CDR3 protein: CASSPTGEKTQYF. Here the CDR3 DNA reads TGTGCCAGCAGCCCGACAGGGGAAAAGACCCAGTACTTC.

There are many counts of this clonotype. This chain connects TRBV28 to TRBJ2-3; 11 nucleotides agree with TRBD2. This CDR3 comprises 16 residues. Per germline, CDR1 MDHEN and CDR2 SYDVKM. V shed 5 bases and J 2 bases; nucleotides not matched to a gene: 6. Here the CDR3 reads CASSPRTSGHTDTQYF. In nucleotides, the CDR3 is TGTGCCAGCAGTCCCCGGACTAGCGGGCACACAGATACGCAGTATTTT.

A remark on this clonotype: With a much larger clone just one base away, this may be a read error. The chain employs TRBV10-3 and TRBJ1-2; D unresolved. CDR1 is ENHRY, CDR2 SYGVKD, per germline. Trimming removed 0 bases at V and 8 bases at J, with 16 bases between. This CDR3 is 15 amino acids long. The CDR3 loop is CAISESGAAPEGYTF. The CDR3 coding sequence is TGTGCCATCAGTGAGTCGGGAGCAGCCCCCGAGGGCTACACCTTC.

Written as DNA, the CDR3 is TGCGCCAGCAGCCAGCCGTTGACAGAAAAAAACATTCAGTACTTC. Its protein product is CASSQPLTEKNIQYF. The chain links TRBV5-1 to TRBJ2-4; TRBD1 is a possible D gene (5 bases). CDR1 is SGHRS and CDR2 is YFSETQ in the germline V gene. V lost 4 bases, J lost 4 bases, and 15 bases lay in between. The CDR3 loop spans 15 amino acids. Together with reference TRBV5-1 and TRBJ2-4, the CDR3 gives the full variable domain: KAGVTQTPRYLIKTRGQQVTLSCSPISGHRSVSWYQQTPGQGLQFLFEYFSETQRNKGNFPGRFSGRQFSNSRSEMNVSTLELGDSALYLCASSQPLTEKNIQYFGAGTRLSVL.

The V gene is TRBV12-3 or TRBV12-4, the J gene TRBJ2-1; 16 bases agree with TRBD2. V shed 5 bases, J shed 9 bases, and the junction held 7 bases outside the gene matches. The CDR3 is made up of 16 amino acids. The CDR3 sequence is CASSLGTSGRVLEQFF. CDR3 sequence (DNA): TGTGCCAGCAGTCTGGGGACTAGCGGGAGGGTCCTTGAGCAGTTCTTC.

This clonotype has a handful of counts. The chain is built from TRBV21-1 and TRBJ2-7; the table's D call, TRBD1, was not checked against the DNA. TRBV21-1 represents a pseudogene. This CDR3 contains 15 residues. This CDR3 is CASGQGDRGSYEQYF. The CDR3 DNA reads TGTGCCAGCGGCCAGGGTGACAGGGGGAGTTACGAGCAGTACTTC.

This clonotype was detected ten times or more. The chain is built from TRBV6-6 and TRBJ2-7; 10 bases map to TRBD1. The J segment lost 3 bases and the V segment lost 7 bases, leaving 6 bases of the junction unmatched. The germline gives CDR1 MNHNY, CDR2 SVGAGI (reference sequence). The CDR3 spans 14 residues. CDR3 in DNA: TGTGCCAGCACCCGCGGGACAGGGGTCTACGAGCAGTACTTC. It encodes CASTRGTGVYEQYF.

The chain has TRBV5-1 and TRBJ1-3; 11 bases map to TRBD1. This CDR3 is built from 18 residues. Germline V gives CDR1 SGHRS, CDR2 YFSETQ. Germline trimming cut 4 bases from V and 2 bases from J; bases unmatched to any gene: 11. This chain's CDR3 is CASSPTPGTGGAGNTIYF. CDR3 coding DNA: TGCGCCAGCAGCCCCACGCCCGGGACAGGGGGGGCTGGAAACACCATATATTTT.

The chain recombines TRBV7-9 with TRBJ2-4; tentatively, D is TRBD2 (5 bases). V was clipped by 3 bases and J by 9 bases, with 9 bases between them. This CDR3 has 12 amino acids. Germline V gene data show CDR1 as SEHNR and CDR2 as FQNEAQ (reference sequence). The CDR3 sequence: CASSFEGAIQYF. Here the CDR3 DNA reads TGTGCCAGCAGCTTTGAGGGTGCCATTCAGTACTTC.

Ten or more counts support this clonotype. DNA of the CDR3: TGTGCCAGCGGGAGGACAGGGGGCGCGAATCAGCCCCAGCATTTT. Translated: CASGRTGGANQPQHF. This sequence joins TRBV27 and TRBJ1-5; 11 bases agree with TRBD1. CDR3 length: 15 amino acids. V lost 8 bases to trimming and J lost 4 bases; unmatched junction nucleotides: 7. Germline V gene data show CDR1 as MNHEY and CDR2 as SMNVEV (reference sequence).

This clonotype was seen a few times. V and J are TRBV6-1 and TRBJ2-5, with TRBD2 identical over 9 bases. The CDR3 is 14 amino acids. Germline V lookup: CDR1 MNHNS, CDR2 SASEGT. The V and J ends lost 8 bases and 11 bases, in that order; junction bases with no gene match: 15. The CDR3 DNA reads as TGTGCCAGCGGGGGCCTAGCGGGGCGCAATGAGCAGTACTTC. This gives the protein CASGGLAGRNEQYF.

The count of this clonotype is one. A much larger clone differs by one base, so this may be a read error. CDR3: CASSYEGVDKQYF. CDR3 in DNA: TGTGCCAGCAGTTACGAGGGGGTCGACAAGCAGTACTTC. V is TRBV6-5 and J is TRBJ2-5; TRBD1 is a possible D gene (6 bases). The CDR3 contains 13 residues. Trimming took 2 bases from V and 11 from J, leaving 15 bases between them. The germline gives CDR1 MNHEY, CDR2 SVGAGI.

The CDR3 DNA follows: TGTGCCAGCAGCGTAGAAGGGACAGGGATGTCACCCCTCCACTTT. Encoded protein: CASSVEGTGMSPLHF. The genes are TRBV9 and TRBJ1-6; 9 bases align to TRBD1. V trimming: 0 bases; J trimming: 10 bases; junction bases outside the gene matches: 5. This CDR3 has 15 amino acids. CDR1 and CDR2 (germline): SGDLS, YYNGEE. Filled out from reference TRBV9 and TRBJ1-6, the complete variable domain reads DSGVTQTPKHLITATGQRVTLRCSPRSGDLSVYWYQQSLDQGLQFLIQYYNGEERAKGNILERFSAQQFPDLHSELNLSSLELGDSALYFCASSVEGTGMSPLHFGNGTRLTVT.

This rearrangement joins TRBV9 to TRBJ2-1; either TRBD1 or TRBD2 may fit D (6 bases each). Germline V gives CDR1 SGDLS, CDR2 YYNGEE. The V and J ends lost 0 bases and 2 bases respectively, with 12 bases between them. The CDR3 consists of 16 residues. The CDR3 DNA follows: TGTGCCAGCAGCGTAGGCGAGGGGGGAACCTACAATGAGCAGTTCTTC. This translates into CASSVGEGGTYNEQFF.

The J gene is TRBJ2-7, the V gene TRBV2; 7 bases fit TRBD1. Germline V gene data show CDR1 as SNHLY and CDR2 as FYNNEI. With 10 bases clipped from V and 4 bases from J, the junction kept 7 bases outside the gene matches. The CDR3 runs 12 residues. CDR3 region: CAIGQVGYEQYF. DNA of the CDR3: TGTGCCATCGGACAGGTCGGATACGAGCAGTACTTC.

The rearrangement joins TRBV28 to TRBJ1-2; D call uncertain. Germline V gene sequence: CDR1 MDHEN, CDR2 SYDVKM. The V end lost 10 bases, the J end lost 6 bases, and 18 bases lay between the germline ends. The CDR3 is made up of 13 amino acids. The CDR3, as DNA: TGTGCCACCCTCCAACCCAATAGAGATGGCTACACCTTC. Translating it yields CATLQPNRDGYTF.

A few counts support this clonotype. The chain has TRBV12-3 or TRBV12-4 and TRBJ1-3; unclear D gene. The CDR3 is made up of 12 amino acids. V lost 6 bases and J 2 bases, leaving 5 bases between the germline ends. The CDR3 sequence is CASSFAGNTIYF. The CDR3 region has the DNA TGTGCCAGCAGCTTTGCTGGAAACACCATATATTTT.

In its sample, this clonotype was seen a few times. The CDR3 sequence is CASRTALSYNEQFF. In DNA, the CDR3 is TGCGCCAGTAGGACAGCCCTATCCTACAATGAGCAGTTCTTC. The gene calls are TRBV5-1 and TRBJ2-1; a possible D gene is TRBD1 (6 bases). The V gene lost 8 bases and the J gene lost 1 base, with 13 bases spanning the gap. Per the germline V gene, CDR1 is SGHRS and CDR2 is YFSETQ. The CDR3 contains 14 residues. The full variable domain, its missing parts supplied by reference TRBV5-1 and TRBJ2-1, is KAGVTQTPRYLIKTRGQQVTLSCSPISGHRSVSWYQQTPGQGLQFLFEYFSETQRNKGNFPGRFSGRQFSNSRSEMNVSTLELGDSALYLCASRTALSYNEQFFGPGTRLTVL.

This clonotype was seen only a few times. This sequence joins TRBV29-1 and TRBJ1-2; 8 bases are a match to TRBD1. Germline loops: CDR1 SQVTM, CDR2 ANQGSEA. Unmatched junction bases numbered 6, after V lost 4 bases and J lost 8 bases. The CDR3 loop spans 12 amino acids. The CDR3: CSVGAGGSGYTF. The CDR3 nucleotides are TGCAGCGTTGGAGCAGGGGGCTCAGGCTACACCTTC.

This clonotype was counted between two and nine times. The chain combines TRBV27 with TRBJ2-3; the D call may be TRBD1 or TRBD2 (5 bases each). This CDR3 has 15 residues. Germline values: CDR1 MNHEY, CDR2 SMNVEV (reference sequence). V gave up 8 bases and J gave up 2 bases, with 17 bases separating them. DNA of the CDR3: TGTGCCAGCGCGAAAGAGGGGAGAAACACAGATACGCAGTATTTT. It translates to CASAKEGRNTDTQYF.

The chain is built from TRBV6-8 and TRBJ1-4, with TRBD1 matching 9 bases. CDR1 and CDR2 (germline): MNHGY, SAAAGT. The J segment lost 5 bases and the V segment lost 8 bases, leaving 9 bases of the junction unmatched. The length of the CDR3 is 15 residues. Written as DNA, the CDR3 is TGTGCCAGCGCACTACTACAGGGGGCGAATGAAAAACTGTTTTTT. Translation gives CASALLQGANEKLFF.